The clone carrying this TCR beta chain appeared a single time. Antigen unknown. Some clones are missing from TCRdb's copy, which holds only in-frame ones; the method was immunoSEQ multiplex PCR. Among approximately 2.1 million clones, over 85% were seen once, and the ten largest hold 0.35% to 0.45%. Those who donated were healthy HIV-negative adults, with no recent acute infections or vaccinations reported. Into CD45RA+ naive and CD45RA-negative memory subsets, the CD4+ cells were split. The sample is drawn from a study of shared clonotypes between healthy human individuals. Whole-study findings and limits: For naive CD4 cells, 4% to 6% of clonotypes were shared across a handful of donors. Sorted-subset samples were not fully sequenced, rarefaction indicated.

Sequencing input: naive CD4+ T cells from PBMCs. The subset: CD45RA+ positively selected. The sequence derives from a man younger than 35 in good health. Some clones in this sample may be carry-over from other donors' samples.

CDR3 in amino acids: CASSRTGQNEQFF. The CDR3 DNA sequence: TGTGCCAGCAGCCGGACAGGACAAAATGAGCAGTTCTTC. V is TRBV9 and J is TRBJ2-1; 7 bases map to TRBD1. CDR3 size: 13 residues. In germline, CDR1 is SGDLS, CDR2 YYNGEE. The V and J ends lost 4 bases and 7 bases, in that order; junction bases with no gene match: 5.